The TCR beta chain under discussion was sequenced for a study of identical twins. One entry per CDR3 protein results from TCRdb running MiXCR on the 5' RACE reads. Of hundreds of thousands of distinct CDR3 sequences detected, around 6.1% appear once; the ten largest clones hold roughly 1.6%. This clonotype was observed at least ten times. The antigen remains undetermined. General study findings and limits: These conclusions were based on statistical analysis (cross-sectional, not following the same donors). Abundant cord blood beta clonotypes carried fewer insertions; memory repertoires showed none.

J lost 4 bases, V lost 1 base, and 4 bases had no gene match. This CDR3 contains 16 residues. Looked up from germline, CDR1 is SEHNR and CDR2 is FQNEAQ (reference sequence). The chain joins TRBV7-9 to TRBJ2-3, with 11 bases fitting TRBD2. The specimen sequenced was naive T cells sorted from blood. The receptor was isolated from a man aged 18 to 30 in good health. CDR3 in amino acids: CASSLVLAGGSDTQYF. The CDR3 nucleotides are TGTGCCAGCAGCTTAGTTCTAGCGGGAGGCTCAGATACGCAGTATTTT.